The 28 T cell receptor beta chains below were found in one sample sequenced in a study of patients and donors after allogeneic stem cell transplantation. TCRdb reanalysed the RT-PCR reads using MiXCR and keeps one entry per CDR3 protein. The sample carries about 200,000 distinct CDR3 sequences, more than 35% recorded once. Material for sequencing was blood, either unsorted or a sorted T cell fraction (not recorded which). The receptor set was obtained from a human donor who was either an allogeneic HSCT recipient or a stem cell or donor lymphocyte infusion donor (not recorded which). It is not recorded whose cells these are; they may come from a transplant donor.

The V and J genes are TRBV4-2 and TRBJ1-1, with a tentative D call TRBD1 (5 bases). V dropped 3 bases and J dropped 3 bases, with 17 bases sitting between them. This CDR3 spans 16 amino acids. Germline V lookup: CDR1 LGHNA, CDR2 YNFKEQ. CDR3 bases: TGTGCCAGCAGCCAGGGTCAGGGTGAGGTGGACACTGAAGCTTTCTTT. Its translation is CASSQGQGEVDTEAFF.

This clonotype was recorded a few times. The chain has TRBV20-1 and TRBJ2-7, with 8 bases lining up with TRBD1. This CDR3 is built from 16 residues. Germline CDR1 reads DFQATT; CDR2 reads SNEGSKA (reference sequence). V dropped 2 bases and J dropped 6; count of bases not matched to a gene: 15. Here the CDR3 reads CSARLPGQARTGEQYF. In DNA form, the CDR3 reads TGCAGTGCTAGACTACCGGGACAGGCCCGAACTGGCGAGCAGTACTTC.

The rearrangement uses TRBV29-1 and TRBJ2-1; D is unresolved. In germline, CDR1 is SQVTM, CDR2 ANQGSEA. V dropped 6 bases and J dropped 5 bases, with 11 bases sitting between them. The CDR3 consists of 12 residues. DNA of the CDR3: TGCAGCGTCTACAGATTGAACAATGAGCAGTTCTTC. Translation gives CSVYRLNNEQFF.

V gene TRBV20-1 combines with J gene TRBJ2-7; 9 nucleotides align to TRBD1. Per the germline V gene, CDR1 is DFQATT and CDR2 is SNEGSKA (reference sequence). The V segment lost 6 bases and the J segment 3 bases; nucleotides outside the gene matches: 6. The CDR3 covers 13 residues. The CDR3 region has the DNA TGCAGTGCCCGACAGGGGGACTTCTACGAGCAGTACTTC. Amino acids: CSARQGDFYEQYF.

V is TRBV7-9 and J is TRBJ1-1; the D gene is possibly TRBD1 (6 bases). CDR3 size: 15 residues. Germline CDR1 reads SEHNR; CDR2 reads FQNEAQ (reference sequence). V shed 0 bases and J shed 3 bases, with 11 bases lying between them. The CDR3 is CASSLALQGHTEAFF. The CDR3, as DNA: TGTGCCAGCAGCTTAGCCCTTCAGGGGCACACTGAAGCTTTCTTT.

This clonotype was counted only a few times. The chain links TRBV12-3 or TRBV12-4 to TRBJ1-1; 8 bases line up with TRBD1. Trimming at V came to 6 bases and at J to 5 bases, leaving 8 bases not matched to a gene. The CDR3 totals 14 residues. Here the CDR3 reads CASSPRTGRTEAFF. In nucleotides, the CDR3 is TGTGCCAGCAGCCCTCGGACAGGGAGAACTGAAGCTTTCTTT.

The sample holds a few counts of this clonotype. The J gene is TRBJ1-1, the V gene TRBV9; maybe TRBD1 (6 bases). V was clipped by 0 bases and J by 4 bases, with 13 bases between them. The germline V gene encodes CDR1 SGDLS and CDR2 YYNGEE. The CDR3 has 15 amino acids. This CDR3 is CASSVAGGLVTEAFF. CDR3 DNA: TGTGCCAGCAGCGTAGCCGGGGGCCTGGTCACTGAAGCTTTCTTT.

This clonotype was counted between two and nine times. The chain has TRBV15 and TRBJ1-1; D is possibly TRBD1 (5 bases). V gave up 0 bases and J gave up 0 bases, with 8 bases separating them. There are 15 residues in the CDR3. Germline-derived CDR1 and CDR2 are LNHNV and YYDKDF (reference sequence). The CDR3 region has the DNA TGTGCCACCAGCAGAGATGGGGGGATGAACACTGAAGCTTTCTTT. The encoded protein is CATSRDGGMNTEAFF.

The sample holds a few counts of this clonotype. The chain links TRBV5-1 to TRBJ1-5; no reliable D call. This CDR3 has 15 amino acids. Trimming pared 0 bases from V and 5 bases from J, leaving 12 bases between. Germline assignment: CDR1 SGHRS and CDR2 YFSETQ. The CDR3, as DNA: TGCGCCAGCAGCTTGGTGTCCGGGGAGTATCAGCCCCAGCATTTT. It encodes CASSLVSGEYQPQHF.

The chain links TRBV11-2 to TRBJ1-4, with 8 bases fitting TRBD1. This CDR3 comprises 15 residues. Germline V lookup: CDR1 SGHAT, CDR2 FQNNGV. V shed 0 bases, J shed 6 bases, and the junction held 3 bases outside the gene matches. The CDR3 here is CASSLDRQGYEKLFF. In DNA, the CDR3 is TGTGCCAGCAGCTTAGATAGACAGGGGTATGAAAAACTGTTTTTT.

This clonotype was seen more than once but under ten times. J is TRBJ1-3 and V is TRBV7-9; D not certain. Per the germline V gene, CDR1 is SEHNR and CDR2 is FQNEAQ (reference sequence). Trimming removed 8 bases at V and 0 bases at J, with 8 bases between. The CDR3 has 13 amino acids. CDR3 nucleotide sequence: TGTGCCAGCCGCAAGGACTCTGGAAACACCATATATTTT. Amino acid sequence: CASRKDSGNTIYF.

This clonotype has more than one count but fewer than ten. The chain joins TRBV9 to TRBJ2-1, with TRBD2 matching over 7 bases. J gave up 7 bases and V 0 bases, and 7 bases lay outside the gene matches. Per the germline V gene, CDR1 is SGDLS and CDR2 is YYNGEE. The CDR3 sequence is 15 residues long. The CDR3 is CASSVGGGRGNEQFF. CDR3 in DNA: TGTGCCAGCAGCGTAGGCGGGGGTCGAGGGAATGAGCAGTTCTTC.

The chain links TRBV15 to TRBJ1-2, with 9 bases that match TRBD1. Germline trimming cut 5 bases from V and 4 bases from J; bases unmatched to any gene: 5. CDR1 is LNHNV, CDR2 YYDKDF, per germline (reference sequence). The CDR3 is 14 residues long. Here the CDR3 reads CATSGGQGGYGYTF. DNA of the CDR3: TGTGCCACCAGCGGGGGACAGGGTGGCTATGGCTACACCTTC.

CDR3 sequence: CSASSRGGSTYSNQPQHF. CDR3 coding DNA: TGCAGTGCTAGCTCCCGCGGAGGCAGTACCTATAGCAATCAGCCCCAGCATTTT. The V and J genes are TRBV20-1 and TRBJ1-5; D is undetermined. CDR3 size: 18 residues. Trimming removed 3 bases from V and 0 bases from J, with 21 bases in between. The germline V gene has CDR1 DFQATT and CDR2 SNEGSKA (reference sequence).

CDR3 region: CASSLRLLNEQFF. The CDR3, as DNA: TGTGCCAGCAGCTTACGACTCCTCAATGAGCAGTTCTTC. The rearrangement uses TRBV5-6 and TRBJ2-1; D not certain. Trimming took 2 bases from V and 6 from J, leaving 9 bases between them. The CDR3 is made up of 13 amino acids. Germline CDR1 reads SGHDT; CDR2 reads YYEEEE.

In this sample, this clonotype turned up a few times. The chain is built from TRBV4-1 and TRBJ1-5, with D perhaps matching TRBD1 (5 bases). Germline-derived CDR1 and CDR2 are MGHRA and YSYEKL. There are 15 residues in the CDR3. The V end was cut by 0 bases, the J end by 0 bases, with 6 bases between. CDR3 sequence reads: CASSQDRDSNQPQHF. The CDR3 DNA is TGCGCCAGCAGCCAAGACAGGGATAGCAATCAGCCCCAGCATTTT.

V is TRBV7-9 and J is TRBJ1-1; D unresolved. CDR1 SEHNR and CDR2 FQNEAQ come from the germline V gene (reference sequence). V lost 5 bases to trimming and J lost 4 bases, with 8 bases between them. The CDR3 runs 12 residues. This CDR3 reads CASSRVSTEAFF. In nucleotides, the CDR3 is TGTGCCAGCAGCAGGGTGAGCACTGAAGCTTTCTTT.

The chain links TRBV7-8 to TRBJ1-5, with D perhaps TRBD1 (5 bases). The germline V and J ends were trimmed by 5 bases and 8 bases, with 19 bases remaining between them. The CDR3 runs to 15 residues. CDR1 is SGHVS, CDR2 FQNEAQ, per germline. The DNA of the CDR3 is TGTGCCAGCAGCGACCACAGGCCAGGTATGGAGCCCCAGCATTTT. Amino acids: CASSDHRPGMEPQHF. The whole variable domain, filled in from reference TRBV7-8 and TRBJ1-5, reads GAGVSQSPRYKVAKRGQDVALRCDPISGHVSLFWYQQALGQGPEFLTYFQNEAQLDKSGLPSDRFFAERPEGSVSTLKIQRTQQEDSAVYLCASSDHRPGMEPQHFGDGTRLSIL.

V is TRBV20-1 and J is TRBJ1-2; TRBD1 might be the D (6 bases). The CDR3 is made up of 13 amino acids. Per germline, CDR1 DFQATT and CDR2 SNEGSKA (reference sequence). V lost 6 bases, J lost 8 bases, and 19 bases lay in between. DNA for the CDR3: TGCAGTGCAACCGGGACAAAAGAAGTCGGCTACACCTTC. The encoded protein is CSATGTKEVGYTF.

The chain recombines TRBV4-2 with TRBJ1-2; 11 nucleotides agree with TRBD1. The CDR3 runs to 14 residues. Germline trimming cut 1 base from V and 8 bases from J; bases unmatched to any gene: 3. Germline CDR1 reads LGHNA; CDR2 reads YNFKEQ. In DNA, the CDR3 is TGTGCCAGCAGCCAAGTGGGACAGGGGGAAGGCTACACCTTC. Translation gives CASSQVGQGEGYTF.

This clonotype was observed at least ten times. The chain is built from TRBV28 and TRBJ1-2; 7 bases align to TRBD1. With 3 bases clipped from V and 8 bases from J, the junction kept 3 bases outside the gene matches. From germline, CDR1 is MDHEN and CDR2 SYDVKM. The CDR3 is made up of 12 amino acids. DNA of the CDR3: TGTGCCAGCAGTTTTAGACAGGGAGGCTACACCTTC. Its protein product is CASSFRQGGYTF.

This chain links TRBV27 with TRBJ1-4; unclear D gene. Germline assignment: CDR1 MNHEY and CDR2 SMNVEV (reference sequence). The CDR3 is made up of 15 amino acids. Between the trimmed V and J ends, which lost 6 bases and 0 bases, there was a span of 11 bases. The CDR3 DNA sequence: TGTGCCAGCAGACTGGGAAGCGCAACTAATGAAAAACTGTTTTTT. Protein: CASRLGSATNEKLFF.

This chain connects TRBV7-6 to TRBJ2-1; the match to TRBD1 covers 8 bases. The CDR3 runs to 15 residues. Per the germline V gene, CDR1 is SGHVS and CDR2 is FNYEAQ. J was trimmed by 5 bases and V by 4 bases; bases with no gene match: 7. The CDR3 is CASSSGTGYNNEQFF. The DNA of the CDR3 is TGTGCCAGCAGCTCCGGGACAGGCTACAACAATGAGCAGTTCTTC.

This clonotype was found once. The chain carries TRBV20-1 and TRBJ2-7, with 9 positions matching TRBD1. J lost 3 bases, V lost 4 bases, and 10 bases had no gene match. Germline lookup yields CDR1 DFQATT and CDR2 SNEGSKA (reference sequence). There are 15 residues in the CDR3. DNA for the CDR3: TGCAGTGCTAAGGGAAGGGGGACAGGGATCTACGAGCAGTACTTC. It specifies CSAKGRGTGIYEQYF.

This clonotype was detected a few times. In DNA, the CDR3 is TGTGCCAGCACCGCCCGGGGTCGGACCACTGAAGCTTTCTTT. Amino acids: CASTARGRTTEAFF. The chain joins TRBV25-1 to TRBJ1-1; D is undetermined. Trimming shortened V by 7 bases and J by 4 bases, and 16 bases separated the two germline ends. This CDR3 spans 14 amino acids. Germline lookup yields CDR1 MGHDK and CDR2 SYGVNS.

The chain uses TRBV29-1 and TRBJ2-3, with D perhaps TRBD1 (6 bases). There are 12 residues in the CDR3. Looked up from germline, CDR1 is SQVTM and CDR2 is ANQGSEA. V was cut by 0 bases and J by 11 bases, with 12 bases left in between. The CDR3 bases are TGCAGCGTTGAAGAAGGGGGATCTGAGCAGTATTTT. Its translation is CSVEEGGSEQYF.

The rearrangement uses TRBV5-1 and TRBJ1-1; the match to TRBD1 covers 7 bases. The J segment lost 1 base and the V segment lost 1 base, leaving 7 bases of the junction unmatched. In germline, CDR1 is SGHRS, CDR2 YFSETQ. This CDR3 is 16 amino acids long. Here the CDR3 reads CASSLPGQTKNTEAFF. For the CDR3, the DNA is TGCGCCAGCAGCTTGCCGGGACAGACAAAGAACACTGAAGCTTTCTTT.

The V gene is TRBV3-1, the J gene TRBJ2-2, with a possible D match to TRBD2 (5 bases). Trimming stripped 1 base from V and 2 bases from J, with 14 bases between. Germline CDR1 and CDR2: LGHDT and YNNKEL (reference sequence). The CDR3 extends over 17 amino acids. Here the CDR3 reads CASSQVVVGDNTGELFF. The CDR3, as DNA: TGTGCCAGCAGCCAAGTGGTTGTGGGAGACAACACCGGGGAGCTGTTTTTT. Filled out from reference TRBV3-1 and TRBJ2-2, the complete variable domain reads DTAVSQTPKYLVTQMGNDKSIKCEQNLGHDTMYWYKQDSKKFLKIMFSYNNKELIINETVPNRFSPKSPDKAHLNLHINSLELGDSAVYFCASSQVVVGDNTGELFFGEGSRLTVL.